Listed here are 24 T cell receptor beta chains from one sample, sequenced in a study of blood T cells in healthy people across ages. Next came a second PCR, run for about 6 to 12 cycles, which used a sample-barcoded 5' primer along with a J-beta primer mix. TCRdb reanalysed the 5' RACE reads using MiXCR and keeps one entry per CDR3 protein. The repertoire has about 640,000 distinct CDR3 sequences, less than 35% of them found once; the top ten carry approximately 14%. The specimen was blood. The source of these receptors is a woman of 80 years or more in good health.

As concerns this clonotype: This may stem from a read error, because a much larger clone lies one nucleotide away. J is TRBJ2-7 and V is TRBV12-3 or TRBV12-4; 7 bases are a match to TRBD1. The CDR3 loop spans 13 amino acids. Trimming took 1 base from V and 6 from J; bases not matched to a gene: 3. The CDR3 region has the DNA TGTGCCAGCAGTTTAGACAGGGGACCCGAGCAGTACTTC. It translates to CASSLDRGPEQYF.

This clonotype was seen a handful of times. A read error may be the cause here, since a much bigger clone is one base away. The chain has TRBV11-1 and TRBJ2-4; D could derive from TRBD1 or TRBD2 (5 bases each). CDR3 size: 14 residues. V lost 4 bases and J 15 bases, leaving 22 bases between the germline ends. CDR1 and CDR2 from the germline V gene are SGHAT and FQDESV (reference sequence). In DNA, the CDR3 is TGTGCCAGCAGCTCCTCGGGGCGACAAGAGACCCGGTACTTC. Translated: CASSSSGRQETRYF.

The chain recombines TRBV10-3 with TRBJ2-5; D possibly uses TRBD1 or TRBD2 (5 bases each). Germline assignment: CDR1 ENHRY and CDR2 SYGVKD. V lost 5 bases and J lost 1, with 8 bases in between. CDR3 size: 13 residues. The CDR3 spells CAISTGTQETQYF. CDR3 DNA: TGTGCCATCAGTACCGGGACCCAAGAGACCCAGTACTTC.

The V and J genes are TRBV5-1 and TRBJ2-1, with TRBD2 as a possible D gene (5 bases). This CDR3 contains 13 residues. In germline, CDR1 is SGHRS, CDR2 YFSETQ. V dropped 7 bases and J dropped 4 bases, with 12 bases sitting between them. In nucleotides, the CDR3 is TGCGCCAGCCGCTCGCCGGGGTACAATGAGCAGTTCTTC. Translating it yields CASRSPGYNEQFF.

CDR3 sequence: CASSAEGPAGRTDTQYF. As DNA, the CDR3 is TGTGCCAGTAGTGCCGAAGGACCAGCGGGGCGCACAGATACGCAGTATTTT. The chain couples TRBV19 to TRBJ2-3; TRBD2 agrees at 7 bases. From germline, CDR1 is LNHDA and CDR2 SQIVND (reference sequence). V shed 5 bases, J shed 1 base, and the junction held 12 bases outside the gene matches. The CDR3 extends over 17 amino acids.

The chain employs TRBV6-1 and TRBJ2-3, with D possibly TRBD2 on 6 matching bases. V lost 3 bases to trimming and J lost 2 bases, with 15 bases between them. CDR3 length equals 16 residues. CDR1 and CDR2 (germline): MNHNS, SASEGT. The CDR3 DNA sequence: TGTGCCAGCAGTGAGCTAGCGAGGTTTATCACAGATACGCAGTATTTT. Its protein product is CASSELARFITDTQYF.

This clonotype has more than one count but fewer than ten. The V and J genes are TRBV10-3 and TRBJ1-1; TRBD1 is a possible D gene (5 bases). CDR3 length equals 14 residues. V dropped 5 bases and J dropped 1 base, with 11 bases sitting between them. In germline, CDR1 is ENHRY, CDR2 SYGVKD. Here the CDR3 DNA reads TGTGCCATCAGTAAGGGGCGGGGGAACACTGAAGCTTTCTTT. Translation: CAISKGRGNTEAFF.

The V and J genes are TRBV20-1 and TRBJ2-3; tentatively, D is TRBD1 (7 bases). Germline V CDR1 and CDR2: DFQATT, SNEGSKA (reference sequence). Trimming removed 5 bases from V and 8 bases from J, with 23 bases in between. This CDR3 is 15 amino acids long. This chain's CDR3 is CSAGGGGFPGGTQYF. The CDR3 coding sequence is TGCAGTGCTGGAGGAGGGGGGTTTCCAGGGGGTACGCAGTATTTT.

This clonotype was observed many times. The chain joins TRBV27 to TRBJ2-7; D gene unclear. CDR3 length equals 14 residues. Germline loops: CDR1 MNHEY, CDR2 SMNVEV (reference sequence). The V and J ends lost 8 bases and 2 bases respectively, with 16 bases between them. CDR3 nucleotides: TGTGCCAGCGAATCCCGGGCACCCCCCTACGAGCAGTACTTC. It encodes CASESRAPPYEQYF.

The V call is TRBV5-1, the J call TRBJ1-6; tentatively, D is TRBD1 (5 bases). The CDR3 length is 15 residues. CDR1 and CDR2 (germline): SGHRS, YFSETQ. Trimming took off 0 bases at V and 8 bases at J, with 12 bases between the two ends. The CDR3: CASSLDGALDSPLHF. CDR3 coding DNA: TGCGCCAGCAGCTTGGACGGGGCCCTAGATTCACCCCTCCACTTT.

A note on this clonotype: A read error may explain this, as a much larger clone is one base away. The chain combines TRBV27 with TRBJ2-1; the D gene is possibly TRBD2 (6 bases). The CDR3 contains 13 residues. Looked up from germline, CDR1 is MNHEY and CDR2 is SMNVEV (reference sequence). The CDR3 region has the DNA TGTGCCCGCAGAGGAGCGGGTTGGGATGAGCAGTTCTTC. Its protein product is CARRGAGWDEQFF.

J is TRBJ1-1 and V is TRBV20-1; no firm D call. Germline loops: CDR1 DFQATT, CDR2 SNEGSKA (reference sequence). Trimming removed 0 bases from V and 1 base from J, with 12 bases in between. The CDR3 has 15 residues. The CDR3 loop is CSARDRGGRNTEAFF. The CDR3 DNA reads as TGCAGTGCTAGAGATCGCGGAGGGAGGAACACTGAAGCTTTCTTT.

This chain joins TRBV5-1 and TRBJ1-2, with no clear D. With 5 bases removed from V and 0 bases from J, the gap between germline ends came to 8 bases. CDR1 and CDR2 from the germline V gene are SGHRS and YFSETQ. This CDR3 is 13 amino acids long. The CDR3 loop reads CASRRETNYGYTF. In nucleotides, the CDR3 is TGCGCCAGCAGGCGGGAAACTAACTATGGCTACACCTTC.

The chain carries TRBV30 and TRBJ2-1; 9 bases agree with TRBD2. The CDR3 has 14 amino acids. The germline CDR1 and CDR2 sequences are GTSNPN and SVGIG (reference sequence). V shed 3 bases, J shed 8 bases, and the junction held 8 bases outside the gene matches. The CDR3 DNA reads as TGTGCCTGGAGCGTACGCGGGGGGGCCCATGAGCAGTTCTTC. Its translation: CAWSVRGGAHEQFF.

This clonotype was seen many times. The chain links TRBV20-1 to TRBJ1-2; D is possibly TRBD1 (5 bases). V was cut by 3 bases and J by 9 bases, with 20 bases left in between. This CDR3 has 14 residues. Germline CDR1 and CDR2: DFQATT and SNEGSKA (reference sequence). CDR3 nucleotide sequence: TGCAGTGCTAGCTCCGGGACTGAACCGGATCGCTACACCTTC. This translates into CSASSGTEPDRYTF.

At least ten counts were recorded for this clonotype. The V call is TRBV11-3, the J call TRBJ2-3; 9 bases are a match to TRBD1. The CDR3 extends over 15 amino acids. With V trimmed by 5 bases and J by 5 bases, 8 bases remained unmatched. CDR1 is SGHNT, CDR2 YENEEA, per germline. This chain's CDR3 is CASSQRDRVGDTQYF. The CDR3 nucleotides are TGTGCCAGCAGCCAGCGGGACAGGGTTGGAGATACGCAGTATTTT.

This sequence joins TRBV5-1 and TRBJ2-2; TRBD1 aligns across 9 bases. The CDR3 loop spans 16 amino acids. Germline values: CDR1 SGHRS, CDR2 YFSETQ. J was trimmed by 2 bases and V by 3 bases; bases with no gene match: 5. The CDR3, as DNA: TGCGCCAGCAGCTCGCGGACAGGGGCTAACACCGGGGAGCTGTTTTTT. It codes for CASSSRTGANTGELFF. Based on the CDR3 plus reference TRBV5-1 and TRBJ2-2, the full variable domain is KAGVTQTPRYLIKTRGQQVTLSCSPISGHRSVSWYQQTPGQGLQFLFEYFSETQRNKGNFPGRFSGRQFSNSRSEMNVSTLELGDSALYLCASSSRTGANTGELFFGEGSRLTVL.

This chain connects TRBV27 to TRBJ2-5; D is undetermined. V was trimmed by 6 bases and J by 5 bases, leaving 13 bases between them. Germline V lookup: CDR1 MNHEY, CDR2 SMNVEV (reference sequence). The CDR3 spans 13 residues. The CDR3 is CASRSKYEETQYF. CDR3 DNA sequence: TGTGCCAGCAGAAGTAAGTACGAGGAGACCCAGTACTTC.

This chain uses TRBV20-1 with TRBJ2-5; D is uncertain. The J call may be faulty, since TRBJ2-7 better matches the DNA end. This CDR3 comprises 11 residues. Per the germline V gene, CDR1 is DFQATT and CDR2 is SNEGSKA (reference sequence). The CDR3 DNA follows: TGCGGAACAACCCGAGAATACGAGCAGTACTTC. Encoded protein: CGTTREYEQYF.

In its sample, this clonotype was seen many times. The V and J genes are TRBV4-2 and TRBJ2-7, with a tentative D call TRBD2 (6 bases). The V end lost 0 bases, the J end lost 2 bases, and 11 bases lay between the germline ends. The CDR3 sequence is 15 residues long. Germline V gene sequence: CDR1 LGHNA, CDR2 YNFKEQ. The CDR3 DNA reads TGTGCCAGCAGCCAAGATGAAGGAGGGACCTACGAGCAGTACTTC. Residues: CASSQDEGGTYEQYF.

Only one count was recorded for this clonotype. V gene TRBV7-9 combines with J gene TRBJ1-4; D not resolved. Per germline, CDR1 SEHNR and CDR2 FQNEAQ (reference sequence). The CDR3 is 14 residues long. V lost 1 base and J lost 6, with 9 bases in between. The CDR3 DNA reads TGTGCCAGCAGCTTAGAACCCGTGGATGAAAAACTGTTTTTT. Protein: CASSLEPVDEKLFF.

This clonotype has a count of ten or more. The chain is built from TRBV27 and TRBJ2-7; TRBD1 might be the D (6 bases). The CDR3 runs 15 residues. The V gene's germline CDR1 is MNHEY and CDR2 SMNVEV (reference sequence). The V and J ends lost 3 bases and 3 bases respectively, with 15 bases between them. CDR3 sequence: CASSFPDRFYYEQYF. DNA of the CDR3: TGTGCCAGCAGTTTTCCAGACAGGTTTTACTACGAGCAGTACTTC.

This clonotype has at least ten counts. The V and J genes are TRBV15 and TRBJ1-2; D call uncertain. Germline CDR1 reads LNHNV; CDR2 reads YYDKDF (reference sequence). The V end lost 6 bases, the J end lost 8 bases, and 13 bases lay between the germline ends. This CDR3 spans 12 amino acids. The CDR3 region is CATSGISVGYTF. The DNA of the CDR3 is TGTGCCACCAGTGGGATCTCTGTAGGCTACACCTTC.

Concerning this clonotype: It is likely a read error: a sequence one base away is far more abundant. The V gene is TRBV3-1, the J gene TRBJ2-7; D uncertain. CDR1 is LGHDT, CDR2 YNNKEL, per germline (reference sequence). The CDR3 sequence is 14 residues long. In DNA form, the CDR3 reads TGTGTCAGCAGCTCAGACCTCAGCTCCTACGAGCAGTACTTC. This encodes CVSSSDLSSYEQYF.